This T cell receptor (beta chain) was captured in a study of T cell changes during pregnancy in multiple sclerosis. This clone has just one count. Profiled with immunoSEQ multiplex PCR; TCRdb holds only in-frame clones, not every one. This sample yields 65,000 to 80,000 clones, of which 93% are seen a single time; roughly 2.5% belongs to the top ten. This clonotype originated in a female donor with multiple sclerosis, enrolled in a pregnancy study. This specimen was peripheral blood, taken in the second trimester of pregnancy.

This chain's CDR3 is CASSDPGRGLHGYTF. The CDR3 DNA follows: TGTGCCAGCAGTGATCCTGGCAGGGGGCTTCATGGCTACACCTTC. The chain links TRBV6-1 to TRBJ1-2; 8 nucleotides agree with TRBD1. The V gene's germline CDR1 is MNHNS and CDR2 SASEGT. The J segment lost 6 bases and the V segment lost 3 bases, leaving 9 bases of the junction unmatched. This CDR3 has 15 amino acids.